One T cell receptor (beta chain) is described in this entry. Its antigen specificity is not known. Coverage ceases 3 residues before the CDR3 finishes, and the germline J gene fills in the end. The record originates from a study of T cell clonality in common variable immunodeficiency (dated by TCRdb to the mid-2010s). What the study reported, not specific to this receptor: Correlations of repertoire features with clinical complications were constrained by heterogeneity among patients within the CVID cohort. According to the authors, figuring out what caused the increased clonality in CVID would require sequencing the repertoires of T cell subpopulations. Increased TCRbeta clonality was found in CVID subjects compared with healthy controls (t-test p = 0.018), with the increase being most characteristic of about a third of subjects. CVID TCRbeta sequences were reported to have fewer deletions and N-nucleotide insertions and to lack highly modified clones with 13 or more V deletions. CVID subjects shared fewer TCRbeta clones with each other than healthy controls did (p < 0.0001). Despite equal DNA input, controls averaged roughly 80,000 unique sequences per sample versus 30,000 to 40,000 in CVID samples.

Most CVID patients and most healthy controls were of Caucasian heritage. From each donor, 5 to 8 ml of heparinized peripheral whole blood was collected. Genomic DNA from adults with common variable immune deficiency (CVID) and from healthy adult controls was used for sequencing of TCRbeta CDR3 repertoires. The control group was made up of approximately 22 healthy adult volunteers (around 10 male and about twelve female) whose ages ranged from 23 to 66 years, with a mean age of 34. To isolate peripheral blood mononuclear cells, diluted blood was subjected to density centrifugation over Hypaque 1077 or Ficoll-Paque. Unsorted mononuclear cells served as the source of genomic DNA, which was extracted either by Qiagen column purification or by a centrifugation-based method. Spanning cysteine to phenylalanine, the CDR3 consists of 14 amino acids. Part of the CDR3 DNA is given, 33 bases translated from base 1. V drops 3 bases and J drops 2 bases, leaving 12 bases in between. According to the germline V gene, CDR1 reads SGHDT and CDR2 reads YYEEEE.

For sequencing, equivalent amounts of genomic DNA were input from CVID and control samples. For every sample, a 60 bp segment covering the rearranged TCRbeta CDR3 region was amplified and then sequenced. TCRbeta amplification used the immunoSEQ assay, a bias-corrected multiplex PCR with high-throughput sequencing. The original methods were these. Each unique nucleotide sequence was treated as a clone and annotated with V, D and J genes, copy number and frequency. Sequences were labeled productive if in frame, and non-productive if out of frame or containing stop codons. Clonality was calculated from Shannon's entropy as previously described. The predicted amino acid sequences of productive clones were used to derive the mean CDR3 Kyte-Doolittle hydropathy. Hierarchical clustering of scaled V gene usage was performed with the R hclust function using Manhattan distance and complete linkage. Sharing of clones by CDR3 amino acid sequence was evaluated through resampling of 12 repertoires per group over 100 rounds. Repertoires were searched for 70 published EBV-specific and nearly 250 published CMV-specific TCRbeta sequences. Analysis left out two CVID samples that produced under 10,000 sequences, so fewer than 55 CVID repertoires remained. TCRdb took this table from immuneACCESS and kept in-frame rearrangements with V and J called. Such tables lack part of the clones; where checked against another copy, unresolved V genes explain under half of the gap, and the rest is unexplained. The V and J calls and clone size are taken from that table; D and trimming were inferred from the DNA. There are approximately 37,000 clones in this sample, and none of them is a singleton. In total, the top ten clones hold roughly 3.6% of the sample.

Material: peripheral blood mononuclear cells. The rearranged segments are TRBV5-6 and TRBJ2-7, with TRBD2 as a weak D call on 6 bases. The origin of this receptor is a person aged 18 to 75 in good health. The CDR3 in this case is CASSSGTSTYEQYF. The DNA read from the CDR3 is TGTGCCAGCAGCTCTGGGACTTCAACCTACGAG.